Listed here are 3 T cell receptor beta chains from one sample, sequenced in a study of CD8+ T cells in alopecia areata. The study team obtained lesional scalp punch biopsies and peripheral blood from alopecia areata patients. RNA was isolated and reverse transcribed to cDNA, the sequencing template. TCRdb keeps only in-frame clones here, not all; method: immunoSEQ multiplex PCR. The table includes about 12,000 clones, roughly 55% detected once. The sample taken for sequencing was skin. The receptors derive from a human donor with alopecia areata.

This clone was recorded a few times. V usage is TRBV7-4 and J usage is TRBJ2-7; a possible D gene is TRBD1 (5 bases). Germline V gene data show CDR1 as SGHVT and CDR2 as SQSDAQ. V was trimmed by 7 bases and J by 6 bases, leaving 13 bases between them. The CDR3 loop spans 12 amino acids. The CDR3 nucleotides read TGTGCCAGCAATTTTAATAGGGGCGAGCAGTACTTC. Protein sequence: CASNFNRGEQYF.

J is TRBJ2-1 and V is TRBV25-1, with 11 bases aligning to TRBD2. The V segment lost 9 bases and the J segment 6 bases; nucleotides outside the gene matches: 10. The germline V gene encodes CDR1 MGHDK and CDR2 SYGVNS. This CDR3 comprises 15 residues. The CDR3 here is CASLEGTSGRNEQFF. The CDR3 coding sequence is TGTGCCAGTCTTGAGGGGACTAGCGGCCGCAATGAGCAGTTCTTC.

This clone was counted between two and nine times. The chain employs TRBV18 and TRBJ1-5, with a possible D match to TRBD1 (6 bases). Germline V CDR1 and CDR2: KGHSH, LQKENI. V lost 0 bases and J 7 bases, leaving 13 bases between the germline ends. This CDR3 contains 15 residues. The CDR3 sequence: CASSPPAHRGQPQHF. As DNA, the CDR3 is TGTGCCAGCTCACCACCTGCACATAGGGGGCAGCCCCAGCATTTT.